The 13 T cell receptor beta chains below all came from one sample that was sequenced in a study of shared clonotypes between healthy human individuals. Profiled with immunoSEQ multiplex PCR; TCRdb holds only in-frame clones, not every one. The sample lists roughly 2,000,000 clones; 80% to 95% were seen once. Naive CD8 cells lacked CD45RO, underwent positive selection for CCR7 and left out terminally differentiated effector memory CD45RA+ cells. The sample consisted of naive CD8+ T cells from PBMCs. The receptors were gathered from a man aged 18 to 30 in good health. Some clones in this sample may be carry-over from other donors' samples.

This clone occurred once. The rearrangement joins TRBV7-8 to TRBJ1-1, with D maybe TRBD1 (5 bases). Trimming took off 6 bases at V and 3 bases at J, with 11 bases between the two ends. CDR1 and CDR2 (germline): SGHVS, FQNEAQ. The CDR3 has 13 amino acids. In DNA, the CDR3 is TGTGCCAGCAGTCACGACAGTCACACTGAAGCTTTCTTT. Protein product: CASSHDSHTEAFF.

V is TRBV27 and J is TRBJ2-1, with unresolved D. In germline, CDR1 is MNHEY, CDR2 SMNVEV (reference sequence). The ends were cut back, 4 bases at V and 0 bases at J, with 7 bases in the middle. CDR3 length: 14 residues. The chain's CDR3 is CASSSFSSYNEQFF. In DNA form, the CDR3 reads TGTGCCAGCAGTTCTTTTAGCTCCTACAATGAGCAGTTCTTC.

This chain joins TRBV27 and TRBJ1-5; D ambiguous. The CDR3 is 15 amino acids. V was shortened by 5 bases and J by 4 bases, with 15 bases between the two germline ends. Germline V lookup: CDR1 MNHEY, CDR2 SMNVEV (reference sequence). The CDR3 is CASSPGPSWNQPQHF. CDR3 coding DNA: TGTGCCAGCAGTCCGGGCCCCTCATGGAATCAGCCCCAGCATTTT.

The chain is built from TRBV2 and TRBJ2-5, with TRBD1 identical over 7 bases. From germline, CDR1 is SNHLY and CDR2 FYNNEI. The CDR3 is made up of 17 amino acids. V was pared by 6 bases and J by 3 bases, with 16 bases of the junction left unmatched. The CDR3 DNA is TGTGCCAGCAGGGTCGATTTAGACAGGGTAGTAGAAGAGACCCAGTACTTC. As protein: CASRVDLDRVVEETQYF.

There are a few counts of this clone. The genes are TRBV4-1 and TRBJ2-4; unclear D gene. V was pared by 3 bases and J by 6 bases, with 18 bases between. The germline V gene has CDR1 MGHRA and CDR2 YSYEKL. This CDR3 is 16 amino acids long. CDR3 nucleotides: TGCGCCAGCAGCCATAGCTCCGGCCCTAGTTTAAACATTCAGTACTTC. Protein product: CASSHSSGPSLNIQYF.

A few counts support this clone. The gene calls are TRBV25-1 and TRBJ1-2; D possibly corresponds to TRBD1 (6 bases). Germline values: CDR1 MGHDK, CDR2 SYGVNS. The CDR3 has 14 residues. V lost 6 bases and J 4 bases, leaving 15 bases between the germline ends. The CDR3 reads CASRDPGVTYGYTF. Written as DNA, the CDR3 is TGTGCCAGCAGAGACCCAGGGGTGACCTATGGCTACACCTTC.

The J gene is TRBJ2-5, the V gene TRBV7-3, with 9 nucleotides matching TRBD2. Germline CDR1 is SGHTA and CDR2 is FQGTGA. V lost 5 bases, J lost 5 bases, and 12 bases stayed unmatched. The CDR3 runs to 16 residues. The CDR3: CASSPGTSPYGETQYF. The CDR3 nucleotides are TGTGCCAGCAGCCCAGGGACTAGCCCCTATGGGGAGACCCAGTACTTC.

V is TRBV18 and J is TRBJ2-1, with 10 positions matching TRBD2. Germline lookup yields CDR1 KGHSH and CDR2 LQKENI. CDR3 size: 15 residues. The V gene end was trimmed by 2 bases and the J gene end by 8 bases; junction bases not matched to a gene: 6. The CDR3 reads CASSPSSSGSHEQFF. The CDR3 DNA reads as TGTGCCAGCTCACCATCGTCTAGCGGGAGCCATGAGCAGTTCTTC.

There are a few counts of this clone. J is TRBJ1-5 and V is TRBV27, with 8 nucleotides matching TRBD1. The CDR3 length is 15 residues. The germline CDR1 and CDR2 sequences are MNHEY and SMNVEV (reference sequence). The ends lost 5 bases at V and 7 bases at J; junction bases unmatched: 10. This CDR3 is CASSAIGQGRQPQHF. The CDR3 nucleotides are TGTGCCAGCAGTGCGATTGGACAGGGAAGGCAGCCCCAGCATTTT.

This clone showed up just once. The gene calls are TRBV27 and TRBJ2-7, with D perhaps matching TRBD1 or TRBD2 (5 bases each). The germline gives CDR1 MNHEY, CDR2 SMNVEV (reference sequence). Trimming shortened V by 3 bases and J by 7 bases, and 16 bases separated the two germline ends. The CDR3 covers 14 residues. The CDR3 nucleotides read TGTGCCAGCAGTTTTGCAGGGACGTTTCGGGAGCAGTACTTC. Its translation: CASSFAGTFREQYF.

The chain carries TRBV28 and TRBJ2-6, with D maybe TRBD2 (5 bases). Deletions cut 2 bases from V and 3 bases from J, with 23 bases between. The CDR3 contains 20 residues. Per the germline V gene, CDR1 is MDHEN and CDR2 is SYDVKM. CDR3 in DNA: TGTGCCAGCAGTTTAGTTAAAACACGGCGGGTACCAAATGGGGCCAACGTCCTGACTTTC. Translated: CASSLVKTRRVPNGANVLTF.

This chain joins TRBV14 and TRBJ2-1; D is ambiguous. V lost 3 bases to trimming and J lost 7 bases, with 4 bases between them. The CDR3 is 11 amino acids. The germline V gene encodes CDR1 SGHDN and CDR2 FVKESK. This chain's CDR3 is CASSHANEQFF. CDR3 nucleotide sequence: TGTGCCAGCAGCCATGCAAATGAGCAGTTCTTC.

The gene calls are TRBV15 and TRBJ2-7, with D possibly matching TRBD1 (5 bases). V lost 0 bases and J lost 6, with 27 bases in between. This CDR3 region has 19 residues. From germline, CDR1 is LNHNV and CDR2 YYDKDF (reference sequence). The CDR3 spells CATSRDRPDMAGKECEQYF. CDR3 in DNA: TGTGCCACCAGCAGAGATAGGCCGGATATGGCAGGGAAGGAGTGCGAGCAGTACTTC.